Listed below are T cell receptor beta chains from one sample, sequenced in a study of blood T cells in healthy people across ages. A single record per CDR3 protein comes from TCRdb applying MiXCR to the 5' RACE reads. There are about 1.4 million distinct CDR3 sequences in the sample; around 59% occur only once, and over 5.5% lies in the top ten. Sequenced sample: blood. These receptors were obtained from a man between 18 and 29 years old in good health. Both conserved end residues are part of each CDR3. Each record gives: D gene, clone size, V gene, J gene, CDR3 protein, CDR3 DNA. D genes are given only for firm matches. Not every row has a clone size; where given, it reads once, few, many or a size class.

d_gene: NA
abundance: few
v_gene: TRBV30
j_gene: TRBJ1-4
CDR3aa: CAWSVRTWDEKLFF
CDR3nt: TGTGCCTGGAGCGTCAGGACCTGGGATGAAAAACTGTTTTTT

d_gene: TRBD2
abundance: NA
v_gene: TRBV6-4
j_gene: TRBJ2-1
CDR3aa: CASSVLAGADEQFF
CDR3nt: TGTGCCAGCAGTGTGCTAGCGGGAGCGGATGAGCAGTTCTTC

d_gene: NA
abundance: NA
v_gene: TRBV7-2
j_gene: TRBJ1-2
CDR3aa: CASKKGAGPYGYTF
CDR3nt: TGTGCCAGTAAAAAAGGGGCAGGCCCTTATGGCTACACCTTC

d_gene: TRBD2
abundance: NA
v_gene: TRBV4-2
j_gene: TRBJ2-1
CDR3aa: CASSQEVGLEINNEQFF
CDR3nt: TGTGCCAGCAGCCAAGAGGTCGGACTAGAGATTAACAATGAGCAGTTCTTC

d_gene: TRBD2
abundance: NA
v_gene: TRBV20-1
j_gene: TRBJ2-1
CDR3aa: CSAGTSGPSGDNEQFF
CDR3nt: TGCAGTGCTGGGACTAGCGGACCCTCTGGTGACAATGAGCAGTTCTTC

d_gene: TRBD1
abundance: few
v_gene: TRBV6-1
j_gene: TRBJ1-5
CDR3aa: CASRDRDRGSHQPQHF
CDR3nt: TGTGCCAGCAGAGACCGGGACAGGGGTTCTCACCAGCCCCAGCATTTT

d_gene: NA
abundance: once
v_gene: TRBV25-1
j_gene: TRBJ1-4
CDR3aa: CASSEWGLSWEKLFF
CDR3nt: TGTGCCAGCAGTGAATGGGGACTCTCATGGGAAAAACTGTTTTTT

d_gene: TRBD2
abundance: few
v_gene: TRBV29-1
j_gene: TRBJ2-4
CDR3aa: CSAQRYARVSWGGNIQYF
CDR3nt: TGCAGCGCCCAACGGTATGCGCGGGTGAGCTGGGGGGGAAACATTCAGTACTTC

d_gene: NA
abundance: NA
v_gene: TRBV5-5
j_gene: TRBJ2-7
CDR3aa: CASTFGSYEQYF
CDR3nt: TGTGCCAGCACCTTCGGCTCCTACGAGCAGTACTTC

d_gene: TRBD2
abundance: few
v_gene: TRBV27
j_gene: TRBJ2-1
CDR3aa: CASSFGLGLVEQFF
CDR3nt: TGTGCCAGCAGTTTCGGACTAGGTCTCGTGGAGCAGTTCTTC

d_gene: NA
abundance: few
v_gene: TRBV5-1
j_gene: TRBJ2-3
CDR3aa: CASSPSGAGVTDTQYF
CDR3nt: TGCGCCAGCAGCCCCTCGGGGGCGGGAGTGACAGATACGCAGTATTTT

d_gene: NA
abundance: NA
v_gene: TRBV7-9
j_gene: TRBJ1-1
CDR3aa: CASSREVVATEAFF
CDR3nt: TGTGCCAGCAGCCGCGAAGTGGTGGCGACTGAAGCTTTCTTT

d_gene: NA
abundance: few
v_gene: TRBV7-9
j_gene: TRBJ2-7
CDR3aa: CASSLSWAYEQYF
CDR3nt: TGTGCCAGCAGCTTGTCCTGGGCCTACGAGCAGTACTTC

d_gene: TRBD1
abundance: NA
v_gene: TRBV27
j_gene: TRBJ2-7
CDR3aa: CASSLETGTAYEQYF
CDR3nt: TGTGCCAGCAGTTTAGAAACCGGGACAGCCTACGAGCAGTACTTC

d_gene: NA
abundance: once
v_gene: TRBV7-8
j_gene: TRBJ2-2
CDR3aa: CASSMQGGSNTGELFF
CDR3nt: TGTGCCAGCAGCATGCAGGGGGGCTCGAACACCGGGGAGCTGTTTTTT

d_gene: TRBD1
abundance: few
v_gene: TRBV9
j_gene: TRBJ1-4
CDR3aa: CASSPWDSSNEKLFF
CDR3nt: TGTGCCAGCAGCCCCTGGGACAGCTCTAATGAAAAACTGTTTTTT

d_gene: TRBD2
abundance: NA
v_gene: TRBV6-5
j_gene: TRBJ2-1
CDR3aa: CASRPTGLHNNEQFF
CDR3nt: TGTGCCAGCAGACCTACGGGACTACATAACAATGAGCAGTTCTTC

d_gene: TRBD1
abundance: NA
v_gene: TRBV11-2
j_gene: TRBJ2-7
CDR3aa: CVSSLGTGISYEQYF
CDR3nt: TGTGTCAGCAGCTTAGGGACAGGGATATCCTACGAGCAGTACTTC

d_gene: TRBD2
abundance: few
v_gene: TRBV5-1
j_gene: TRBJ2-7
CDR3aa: CASSKTSGRSEQYF
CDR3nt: TGCGCCAGCAGCAAAACTAGCGGGAGATCCGAGCAGTACTTC

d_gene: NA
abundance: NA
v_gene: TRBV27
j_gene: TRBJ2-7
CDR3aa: CASSLTEGYEQYF
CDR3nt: TGTGCCAGCAGTTTAACCGAGGGCTACGAGCAGTACTTC

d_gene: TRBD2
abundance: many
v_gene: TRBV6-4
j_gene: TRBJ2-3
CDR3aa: CASTLTSGSTDTQYF
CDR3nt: TGTGCCAGCACCCTGACTAGCGGGAGCACAGATACGCAGTATTTT

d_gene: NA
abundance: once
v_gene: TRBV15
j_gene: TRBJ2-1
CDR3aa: CATSRDAGRVYEQFF
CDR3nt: TGTGCCACCAGCAGAGACGCAGGTCGGGTGTATGAGCAGTTCTTC

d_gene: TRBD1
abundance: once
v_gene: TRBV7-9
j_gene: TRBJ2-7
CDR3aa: CASSLSGQGAVYEQYF
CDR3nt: TGTGCCAGCAGCTTATCAGGACAGGGGGCTGTCTACGAGCAGTACTTC

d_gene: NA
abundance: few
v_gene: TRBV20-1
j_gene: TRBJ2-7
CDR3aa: CSVTSNEQYF
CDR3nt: TGCAGTGTAACCTCCAACGAGCAGTACTTC

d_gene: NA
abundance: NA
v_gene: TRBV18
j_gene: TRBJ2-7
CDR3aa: CASSPYFTDSYEQYF
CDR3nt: TGTGCCAGCTCACCTTATTTTACAGACTCCTACGAGCAGTACTTC

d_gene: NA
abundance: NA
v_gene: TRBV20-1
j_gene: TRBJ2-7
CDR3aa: CSAMYMGKEQYF
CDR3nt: TGCAGTGCTATGTACATGGGTAAGGAGCAGTACTTC

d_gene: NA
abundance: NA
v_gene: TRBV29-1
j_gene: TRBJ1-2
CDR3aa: CSVEAVGDHRYGYTF
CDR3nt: TGCAGCGTTGAAGCGGTAGGGGATCATCGCTATGGCTACACCTTC

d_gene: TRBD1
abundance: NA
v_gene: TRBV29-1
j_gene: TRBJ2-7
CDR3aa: CSVPGTGRTSYEQYF
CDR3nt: TGCAGCGTCCCCGGGACAGGGAGGACCTCCTACGAGCAGTACTTC

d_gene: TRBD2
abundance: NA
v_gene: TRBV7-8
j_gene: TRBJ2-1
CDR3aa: CASSSVPGLAGGPPYNEQFF
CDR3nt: TGTGCCAGCAGCTCCGTCCCGGGACTAGCGGGAGGGCCCCCATACAATGAGCAGTTCTTC

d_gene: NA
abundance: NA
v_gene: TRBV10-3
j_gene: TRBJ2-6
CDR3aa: CAISESALTRDYSGANVLTF
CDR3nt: TGTGCCATCAGTGAGTCCGCGCTCACTCGGGATTACTCGGGGGCCAACGTCCTGACTTTC

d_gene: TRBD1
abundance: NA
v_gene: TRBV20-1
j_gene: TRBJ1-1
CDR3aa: CSASHTTGVTEAFF
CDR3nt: TGCAGTGCCAGTCACACAACAGGGGTAACTGAAGCTTTCTTT

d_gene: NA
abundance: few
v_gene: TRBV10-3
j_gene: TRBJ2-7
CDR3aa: CAISEVDSEQYF
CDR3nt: TGTGCCATCAGTGAGGTAGACAGCGAGCAGTACTTC

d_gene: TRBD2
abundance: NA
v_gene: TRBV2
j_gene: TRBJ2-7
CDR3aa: CASRANLAGASYEQYF
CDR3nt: TGTGCCAGCAGGGCTAATCTAGCGGGCGCCTCCTACGAGCAGTACTTC

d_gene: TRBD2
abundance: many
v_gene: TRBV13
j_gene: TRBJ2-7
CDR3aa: CASSLELAGASYEQYF
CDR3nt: TGTGCCAGCAGCTTAGAACTAGCGGGGGCGTCCTACGAGCAGTACTTC

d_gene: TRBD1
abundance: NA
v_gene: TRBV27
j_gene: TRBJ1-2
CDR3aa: CASSPGRTGDRYTF
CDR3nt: TGTGCCAGCAGTCCCGGGAGGACAGGCGACCGCTACACCTTC

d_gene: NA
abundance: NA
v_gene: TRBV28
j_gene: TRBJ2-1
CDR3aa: CASSSPSDVRHWGEFF
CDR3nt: TGTGCCAGCAGTTCCCCCTCTGACGTCCGTCACTGGGGCGAGTTCTTC

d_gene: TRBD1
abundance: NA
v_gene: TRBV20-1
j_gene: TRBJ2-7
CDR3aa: CSAPGQGLSEQYF
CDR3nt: TGCAGTGCCCCGGGACAGGGATTGAGCGAGCAGTACTTC

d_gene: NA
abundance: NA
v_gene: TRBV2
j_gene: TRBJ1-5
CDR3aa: CASDPGRSNQPQHF
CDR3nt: TGTGCCAGCGATCCGGGACGCAGCAATCAGCCCCAGCATTTT

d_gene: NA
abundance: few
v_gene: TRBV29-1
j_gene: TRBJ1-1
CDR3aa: CSVARPDEAFF
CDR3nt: TGCAGCGTTGCGAGGCCCGACGAGGCTTTCTTT

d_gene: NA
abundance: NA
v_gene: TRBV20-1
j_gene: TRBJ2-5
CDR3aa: CSARTGATQYF
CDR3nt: TGCAGTGCCCGAACGGGGGCGACCCAGTACTTC

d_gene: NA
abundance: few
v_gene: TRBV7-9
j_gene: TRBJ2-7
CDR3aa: CASSSWTSREQYF
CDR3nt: TGTGCCAGCAGCTCCTGGACAAGTCGCGAGCAGTACTTC

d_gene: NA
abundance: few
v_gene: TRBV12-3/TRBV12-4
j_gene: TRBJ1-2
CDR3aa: CASSFGTWGNYGYTF
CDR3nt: TGTGCCAGCAGTTTCGGGACGTGGGGGAACTATGGCTACACCTTC

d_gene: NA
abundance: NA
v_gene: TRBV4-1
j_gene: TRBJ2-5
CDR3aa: CASSLKSAGRQETQYF
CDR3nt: TGCGCCAGCAGCTTAAAGTCGGCAGGCCGCCAAGAGACCCAGTACTTC

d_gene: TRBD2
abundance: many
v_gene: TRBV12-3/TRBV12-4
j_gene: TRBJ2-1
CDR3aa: CASSPTAGGANEQFF
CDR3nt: TGTGCCAGCAGTCCAACAGCGGGAGGAGCTAATGAGCAGTTCTTC

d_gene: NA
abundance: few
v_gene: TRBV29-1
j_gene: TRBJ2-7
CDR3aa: CSVARDKIYEQYF
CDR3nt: TGCAGCGTTGCCCGGGACAAGATTTACGAGCAGTACTTC

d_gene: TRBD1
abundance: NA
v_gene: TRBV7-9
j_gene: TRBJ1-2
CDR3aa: CASSFDRGWEGYTF
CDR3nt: TGTGCCAGCAGCTTCGACAGGGGATGGGAGGGCTACACCTTC

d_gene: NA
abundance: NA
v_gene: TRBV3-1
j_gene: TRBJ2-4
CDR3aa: CASSQEGGYPLAKNIQYF
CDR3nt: TGTGCCAGCAGCCAAGAAGGAGGGTACCCTCTAGCCAAAAACATTCAGTACTTC

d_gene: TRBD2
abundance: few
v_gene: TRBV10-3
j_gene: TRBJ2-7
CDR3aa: CAISEGLAASYEQYF
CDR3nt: TGTGCCATCAGTGAGGGACTAGCGGCCTCCTACGAGCAGTACTTC

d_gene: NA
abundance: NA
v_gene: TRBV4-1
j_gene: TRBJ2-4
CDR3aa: CASSPPDRFQYF
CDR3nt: TGCGCCAGCAGCCCTCCGGACAGATTTCAGTACTTC

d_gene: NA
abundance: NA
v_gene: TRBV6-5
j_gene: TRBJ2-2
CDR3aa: CASRQNRVGTGELFF
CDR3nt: TGTGCCAGCAGGCAAAATAGGGTGGGCACCGGGGAGCTGTTTTTT

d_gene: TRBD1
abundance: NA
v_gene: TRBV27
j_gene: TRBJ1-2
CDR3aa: CASSSTPGQGQGYTF
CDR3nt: TGTGCCAGCAGTTCAACCCCGGGACAGGGTCAGGGCTACACCTTC

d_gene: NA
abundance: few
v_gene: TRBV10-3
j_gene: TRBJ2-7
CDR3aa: CAVDLATGEQYF
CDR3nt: TGTGCCGTCGACCTGGCAACTGGCGAGCAGTACTTC

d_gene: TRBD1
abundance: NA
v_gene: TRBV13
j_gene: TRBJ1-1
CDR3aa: CASSLGDRGALSKAFF
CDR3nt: TGTGCCAGCAGCTTAGGGGACAGGGGCGCCCTAAGCAAGGCTTTCTTT

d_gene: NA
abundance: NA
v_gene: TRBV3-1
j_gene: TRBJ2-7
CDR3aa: CASSHVRLSEQYF
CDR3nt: TGTGCCAGCAGCCACGTGAGGCTCTCCGAGCAGTACTTC

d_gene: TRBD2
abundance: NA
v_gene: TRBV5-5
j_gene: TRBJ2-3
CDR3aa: CASSQFTSGIADTQYF
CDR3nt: TGTGCCAGCAGCCAATTCACTAGCGGGATAGCAGATACGCAGTATTTT

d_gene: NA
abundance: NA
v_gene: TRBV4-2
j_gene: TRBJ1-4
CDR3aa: CASSRSQEVVEKLFF
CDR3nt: TGTGCCAGCAGCCGCTCACAGGAAGTCGTTGAAAAACTGTTTTTT

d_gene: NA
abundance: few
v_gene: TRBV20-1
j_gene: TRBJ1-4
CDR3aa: CSASEPNGEKLFF
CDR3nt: TGCAGTGCTAGTGAACCGAATGGGGAAAAACTGTTTTTT

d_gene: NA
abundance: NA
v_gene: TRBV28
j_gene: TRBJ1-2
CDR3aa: CASSKTKRVLITF
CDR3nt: TGTGCCAGCAGCAAGACGAAAAGGGTATTAATCACCTTC

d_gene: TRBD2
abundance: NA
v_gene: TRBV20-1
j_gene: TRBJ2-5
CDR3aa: CSAPGTSFSETQYF
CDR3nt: TGCAGTGCCCCCGGGACTAGCTTTAGTGAGACCCAGTACTTC